One TCR beta chain is described in this entry. The V end was cut by 4 bases, the J end by 0 bases, with 7 bases between. This CDR3 is built from 14 residues. Germline loops: CDR1 SGHRS, CDR2 YFSETQ. This sample is drawn from a study of blood T cells in healthy people across ages. Staff drew approximately 9.1 milliliters of peripheral blood from each donor. With a J-beta primer mix and a sample-barcoded 5' primer, a second PCR ran about 6 to 11 cycles. Every cDNA molecule bore a tag from a template-switch adaptor containing 12 random nucleotides. TCRdb ran MiXCR on the 5' RACE reads and lists one entry per CDR3 protein. The data show some 1.5 million distinct CDR3 sequences, with approximately 28% seen just once and less than 9.5% held by the top ten.

V usage is TRBV5-1 and J usage is TRBJ2-2, with D unresolved. What was sequenced was blood. The receptor comes from a woman aged 30 to 39 in good health. CDR3 residues: CASSQFANTGELFF. The CDR3 DNA follows: TGCGCCAGCAGCCAGTTCGCGAACACCGGGGAGCTGTTTTTT.